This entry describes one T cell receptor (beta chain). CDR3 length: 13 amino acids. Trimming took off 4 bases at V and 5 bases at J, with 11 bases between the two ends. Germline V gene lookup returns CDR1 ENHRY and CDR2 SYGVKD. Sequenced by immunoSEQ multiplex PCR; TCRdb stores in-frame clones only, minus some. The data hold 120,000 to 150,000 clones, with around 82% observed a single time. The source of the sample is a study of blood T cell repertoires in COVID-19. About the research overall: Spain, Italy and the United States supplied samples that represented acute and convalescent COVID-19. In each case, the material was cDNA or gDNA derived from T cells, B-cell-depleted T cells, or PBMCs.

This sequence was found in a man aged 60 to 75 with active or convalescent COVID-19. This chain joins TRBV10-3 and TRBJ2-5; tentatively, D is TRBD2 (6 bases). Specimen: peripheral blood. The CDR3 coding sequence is TGTGCCATCAGTGGACGGGAGCGCGAGACCCAGTACTTC. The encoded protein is CAISGRERETQYF.